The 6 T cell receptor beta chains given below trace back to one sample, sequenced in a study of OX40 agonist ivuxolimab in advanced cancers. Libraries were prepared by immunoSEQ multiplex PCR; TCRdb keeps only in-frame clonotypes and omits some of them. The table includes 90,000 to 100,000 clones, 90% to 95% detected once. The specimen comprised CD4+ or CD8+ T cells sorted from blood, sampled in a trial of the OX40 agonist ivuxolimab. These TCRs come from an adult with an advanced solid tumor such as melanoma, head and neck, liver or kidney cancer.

As DNA, the CDR3 is TGTGCCAGCAGCTTAGCGGGAGCCCCCCAAGAGACCCAGTACTTC. It translates to CASSLAGAPQETQYF. The V gene is TRBV7-9, the J gene TRBJ2-5, with a weak D call TRBD2 (5 bases). Germline values: CDR1 SEHNR, CDR2 FQNEAQ (reference sequence). Trimming left V 0 bases short and J 1 base short, with 9 bases between. The CDR3 covers 15 residues.

The CDR3 region is CASSEHTDSYGYTF. The CDR3 bases are TGTGCCAGCAGTGAGCACACTGACAGCTATGGCTACACCTTC. This chain connects TRBV6-1 to TRBJ1-2, with D perhaps TRBD1 (5 bases). The CDR3 runs 14 residues. V lost 3 bases, J lost 4 bases, and 12 bases lay in between. The germline V gene encodes CDR1 MNHNS and CDR2 SASEGT.

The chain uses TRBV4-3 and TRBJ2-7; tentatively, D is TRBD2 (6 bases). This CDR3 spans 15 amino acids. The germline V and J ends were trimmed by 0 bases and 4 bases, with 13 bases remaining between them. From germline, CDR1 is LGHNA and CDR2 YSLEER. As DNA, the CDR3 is TGCGCCAGCAGCCAAGATTTGGGGGGTATGTACGAGCAGTACTTC. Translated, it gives CASSQDLGGMYEQYF.

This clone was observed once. The CDR3 loop reads CASSYGTGVETQYF. In DNA form, the CDR3 reads TGCGCCAGCAGCTACGGGACAGGGGTGGAGACCCAGTACTTC. V usage is TRBV5-1 and J usage is TRBJ2-5; 10 positions match TRBD1. The germline V gene encodes CDR1 SGHRS and CDR2 YFSETQ. The V and J ends lost 3 bases and 5 bases, in that order; junction bases with no gene match: 4. This CDR3 contains 14 residues.

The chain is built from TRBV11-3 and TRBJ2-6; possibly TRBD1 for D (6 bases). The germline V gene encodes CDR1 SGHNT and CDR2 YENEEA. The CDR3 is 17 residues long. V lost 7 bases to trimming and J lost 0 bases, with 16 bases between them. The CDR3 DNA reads TGTGCCAGCACCTTCGGACAGAGCAGCTCTGGGGCCAACGTCCTGACTTTC. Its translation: CASTFGQSSSGANVLTF. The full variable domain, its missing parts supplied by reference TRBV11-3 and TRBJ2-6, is EAGVVQSPRYKIIEKKQPVAFWCNPISGHNTLYWYLQNLGQGPELLIRYENEEAVDDSQLPKDRFSAERLKGVDSTLKIQPAELGDSAVYLCASTFGQSSSGANVLTFGAGSRLTVL.

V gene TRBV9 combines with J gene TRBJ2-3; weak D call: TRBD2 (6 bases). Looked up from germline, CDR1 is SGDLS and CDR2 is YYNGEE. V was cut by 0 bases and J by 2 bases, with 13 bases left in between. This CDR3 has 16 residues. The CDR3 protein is CASSVVGGINTDTQYF. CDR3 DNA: TGTGCCAGCAGCGTAGTCGGCGGGATCAACACAGATACGCAGTATTTT.